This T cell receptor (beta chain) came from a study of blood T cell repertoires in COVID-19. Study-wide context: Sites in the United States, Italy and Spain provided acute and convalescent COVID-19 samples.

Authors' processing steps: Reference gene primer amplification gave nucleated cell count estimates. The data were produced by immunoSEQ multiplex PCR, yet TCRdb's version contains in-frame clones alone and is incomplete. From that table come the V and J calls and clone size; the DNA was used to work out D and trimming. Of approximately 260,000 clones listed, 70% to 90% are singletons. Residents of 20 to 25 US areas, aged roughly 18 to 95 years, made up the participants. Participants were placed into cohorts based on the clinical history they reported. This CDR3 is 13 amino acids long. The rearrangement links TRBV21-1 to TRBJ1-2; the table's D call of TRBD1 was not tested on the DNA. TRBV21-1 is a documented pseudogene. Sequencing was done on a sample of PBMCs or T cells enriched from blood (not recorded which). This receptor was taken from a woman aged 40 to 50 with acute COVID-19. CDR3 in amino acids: CASSPIRGYGYTF. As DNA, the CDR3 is TGTGCCAGCAGCCCTATCAGGGGCTATGGCTACACCTTC.